A selection of T cell receptor beta chains follows, all from one sample in a study of OX40 agonist ivuxolimab in advanced cancers. The data were produced by immunoSEQ multiplex PCR, yet TCRdb's version contains in-frame clones alone and is incomplete. The table has tens of thousands of clones, 81% seen once. The sample was CD4+ or CD8+ T cells sorted from blood, taken in a trial of the OX40 agonist ivuxolimab. These receptors were obtained from an adult with an advanced solid tumor such as melanoma, head and neck, liver or kidney cancer. Each CDR3 is given with its conserved first and last residue. The D gene is left open where the match is weak. A clone size is listed for some rows: how often the clone was seen (once, few, many), or a class if it is expanded.

V gene	D gene	clone size	J gene	CDR3 protein	CDR3 DNA
TRBV7-8	TRBD2	.	TRBJ2-1	CASSVTAAGSYNEQFF	TGTGCCAGCAGCGTTACAGCAGCGGGGTCCTACAATGAGCAGTTCTTC
TRBV11-3	.	.	TRBJ1-4	CASSQDGEKLFF	TGTGCCAGCAGTCAAGACGGAGAAAAACTGTTTTTT
TRBV9	.	once	TRBJ2-1	CASSVTPGVTYNEQFF	TGTGCCAGCAGCGTAACCCCAGGGGTCACCTACAATGAGCAGTTCTTC
TRBV10-3	.	.	TRBJ1-2	CAISDRKNYGYTF	TGTGCCATCAGTGACAGGAAGAACTATGGCTACACCTTC
TRBV15	TRBD2	.	TRBJ2-7	CATSRGLAGSHEQYF	TGTGCCACCAGCAGAGGTCTAGCGGGTTCCCACGAGCAGTACTTC
TRBV6-6	.	once	TRBJ1-2	CASSPGTQSYGYTF	TGTGCCAGCAGTCCCGGGACACAAAGCTATGGCTACACCTTC
TRBV25-1	.	.	TRBJ2-7	CASGQGLFEQYF	TGTGCCAGCGGCCAGGGGCTTTTCGAGCAGTACTTC
TRBV4-1	TRBD2	.	TRBJ2-3	CASSHISGDSTDTQYF	TGCGCCAGCAGCCATATTAGCGGGGACAGCACAGATACGCAGTATTTT
TRBV28	.	.	TRBJ2-7	CASRQEGTYEQYF	TGTGCCAGTAGACAGGAGGGGACCTACGAGCAGTACTTC
TRBV5-1	.	.	TRBJ2-2	CASSLADTGELFF	TGCGCCAGCAGCTTGGCGGACACCGGGGAGCTGTTTTTT
TRBV6-6	.	.	TRBJ1-4	CASSDAAGSEKLFF	TGTGCCAGCAGCGACGCGGCAGGCAGTGAAAAACTGTTTTTT
TRBV2	TRBD1	.	TRBJ2-5	CASRPTVGRGWETQYF	TGTGCCAGCAGACCAACCGTCGGCAGGGGGTGGGAGACCCAGTACTTC
TRBV9	.	.	TRBJ2-2	CASSAHTGELFF	TGTGCCAGCAGCGCTCACACCGGGGAGCTGTTTTTT
TRBV7-9	.	.	TRBJ1-1	CASSLELNTEAFF	TGTGCCAGCAGCTTAGAACTGAACACTGAAGCTTTCTTT
TRBV7-8	.	.	TRBJ1-2	CASRGGSFGYTF	TGTGCCAGCAGAGGGGGGTCTTTTGGCTACACCTTC
TRBV4-1	.	.	TRBJ2-3	CASSQGMVRDTDTQYF	TGCGCCAGCAGCCAAGGGATGGTCAGGGACACAGATACGCAGTATTTT
TRBV5-6	.	once	TRBJ1-2	CASSLLQGTGYTF	TGTGCCAGCAGCTTGCTCCAGGGGACAGGCTACACCTTC
TRBV2	TRBD1	.	TRBJ1-2	CASGFTVDRGRKGYTF	TGTGCCAGCGGATTCACTGTGGACAGGGGGCGTAAAGGCTACACCTTC
TRBV5-4	.	.	TRBJ2-7	CASSLSLNHHYEQYF	TGTGCCAGCAGCTTGAGCTTAAATCATCATTACGAGCAGTACTTC
TRBV6-1	.	.	TRBJ2-7	CASSESREAPYEQYF	TGTGCCAGCAGTGAGTCGCGGGAAGCTCCCTACGAGCAGTACTTC
TRBV30	.	.	TRBJ2-7	CAWSGTDTYEQYF	TGTGCCTGGAGTGGGACAGATACATACGAGCAGTACTTC
TRBV13	.	once	TRBJ1-2	CASSQGLQGDGYGYTF	TGTGCCAGCAGCCAAGGCCTGCAAGGGGATGGCTATGGCTACACCTTC
TRBV4-2	TRBD2	.	TRBJ2-3	CASSLTGTSGPYTQYF	TGTGCCAGCAGCTTGACCGGGACTAGCGGCCCATATACGCAGTATTTT
TRBV19	.	.	TRBJ1-6	CASSFRGLSYNSPLHF	TGTGCCAGTAGTTTCAGGGGCCTCTCCTATAATTCACCCCTCCACTTT
TRBV9	.	once	TRBJ2-7	CASSVSSSYEQYF	TGTGCCAGCAGCGTATCGAGCTCCTACGAGCAGTACTTC
TRBV28	.	.	TRBJ2-2	CASSWPETAYTGELFF	TGTGCCAGCAGTTGGCCCGAGACAGCATACACCGGGGAGCTGTTTTTT
TRBV30	.	.	TRBJ1-5	CACIQPWPQHF	TGTGCCTGCATACAGCCGTGGCCCCAGCATTTT